This record covers a single T cell receptor (beta chain). Antigen unknown. The data are from a study of T-cell reconstitution after alpha-beta-depleted transplantation in children. Overall study findings and caveats: There were some patients whose high TCRbeta diversity at day 60 came from surviving recipient T cells and thymic progenitors. Newly generated T cells supplied most T-cell counts and diversity one year post-transplant. Reports say that about two months after transplant, the alpha-beta T cells came out of several hundred graft clones that had expanded.

Unique molecular identifiers featured in how the TCRbeta library was prepared. TCRdb used MiXCR to reprocess the PCR reads, holding one entry per CDR3 protein. The sample lists some 440,000 distinct CDR3 sequences, roughly 17% occurring once. Deletions cut 0 bases from V and 4 bases from J, with 22 bases between. Per the germline V gene, CDR1 is SGHRS and CDR2 is YFSETQ. The CDR3 totals 18 residues. V and J are TRBV5-1 and TRBJ2-5, with D maybe TRBD1 (6 bases). This clonotype was obtained from a boy under two years old who had a stem cell transplant for Wiskott-Aldrich syndrome, so the T cells may come from the graft donor. The specimen comprised PBMCs, mostly from graft donor cells, sampled 360 days after TCRalphabeta/CD19-depleted stem cell transplant. The DNA of the CDR3 is TGCGCCAGCAGCTTGGCCCCTCCACCCAGGGGAGCAGGAGAGACCCAGTACTTC. It specifies CASSLAPPPRGAGETQYF.